At least ten counts were recorded for the clone carrying this TCR beta chain. Its antigen remains unidentified. MiXCR, run by TCRdb on the RT-PCR reads, gives a single entry per CDR3 protein. In the table there are 400,000 to 650,000 distinct CDR3 sequences, more than 7% of which are singletons. The record originates from a study of response to subunit inactivated influenza vaccine. Findings of the study overall: Few new T cells, the authors suggested, are recruited by each seasonal influenza vaccination.

The ends were cut back, 4 bases at V and 8 bases at J, with 13 bases in the middle. The CDR3 length is 13 residues. The V gene's germline CDR1 is SGDLS and CDR2 YYNGEE. The sequence was obtained from a man between 50 and 69 years old who received an inactivated influenza vaccine. The source material was PBMCs from blood, sampled 23 months after vaccination. The chain recombines TRBV9 with TRBJ1-3; D gene uncertain. CDR3 amino acids: CASSPSIWDTIYF. CDR3 bases: TGTGCCAGCAGCCCGTCGATTTGGGACACCATATATTTT. The full variable domain, in which reference TRBV9 and TRBJ1-3 provide the parts outside the CDR3, is DSGVTQTPKHLITATGQRVTLRCSPRSGDLSVYWYQQSLDQGLQFLIQYYNGEERAKGNILERFSAQQFPDLHSELNLSSLELGDSALYFCASSPSIWDTIYFGEGSWLTVV.